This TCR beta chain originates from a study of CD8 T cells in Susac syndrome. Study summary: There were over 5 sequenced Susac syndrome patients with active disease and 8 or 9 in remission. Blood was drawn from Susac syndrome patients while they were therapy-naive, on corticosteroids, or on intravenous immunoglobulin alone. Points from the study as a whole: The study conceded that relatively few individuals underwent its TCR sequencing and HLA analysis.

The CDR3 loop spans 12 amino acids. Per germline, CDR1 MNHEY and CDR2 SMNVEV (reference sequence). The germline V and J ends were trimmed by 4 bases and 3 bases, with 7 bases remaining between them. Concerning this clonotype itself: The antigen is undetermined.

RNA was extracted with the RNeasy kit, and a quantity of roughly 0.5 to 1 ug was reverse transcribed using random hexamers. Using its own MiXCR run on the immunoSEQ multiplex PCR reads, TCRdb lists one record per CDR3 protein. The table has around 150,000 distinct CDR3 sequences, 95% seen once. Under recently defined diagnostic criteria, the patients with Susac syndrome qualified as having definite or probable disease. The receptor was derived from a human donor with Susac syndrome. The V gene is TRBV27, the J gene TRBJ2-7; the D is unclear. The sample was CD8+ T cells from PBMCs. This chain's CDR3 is CASSSNGYEQYF. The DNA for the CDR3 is TGTGCCAGCAGTTCAAATGGCTACGAGCAGTACTTC.